The next 31 T cell receptor beta chains were all read from a single sample in a study of blood T cell repertoires in COVID-19. Sequencing used immunoSEQ multiplex PCR; TCRdb keeps in-frame clones, though not all of them. Among 140,000 to 150,000 clones, roughly 89% were seen once, and the ten largest hold around 2.9%. The sample was peripheral blood. The receptors were gathered from a man aged 60-69 years with active or convalescent COVID-19.

The rearrangement links TRBV7-2 to TRBJ2-4; the match to TRBD1 covers 7 bases. J lost 6 bases, V lost 0 bases, and 5 bases had no gene match. The CDR3 is 15 amino acids. CDR1 SGHTA and CDR2 FQGNSA come from the germline V gene. The chain's CDR3 is CASSLARQGPNIQYF. The CDR3 DNA reads TGTGCCAGCAGCTTAGCGCGACAGGGTCCAAACATTCAGTACTTC.

The chain employs TRBV7-9 and TRBJ2-5, with 7 bases fitting TRBD1. V lost 5 bases, J lost 0 bases, and 3 bases stayed unmatched. Germline V gene sequence: CDR1 SEHNR, CDR2 FQNEAQ (reference sequence). The CDR3 runs 14 residues. The CDR3 is CASSQGQNQETQYF. CDR3 nucleotides: TGTGCCAGCAGCCAGGGACAGAACCAAGAGACCCAGTACTTC.

This clone was counted once. J is TRBJ2-1 and V is TRBV29-1, with 11 bases fitting TRBD2. The CDR3 runs 14 residues. CDR1 is SQVTM, CDR2 ANQGSEA, per germline. Trimming at V came to 6 bases and at J to 0 bases, leaving 1 base not matched to a gene. CDR3 DNA sequence: TGCAGCGTGCTAGCGGGAGGCTCCTACAATGAGCAGTTCTTC. Translation gives CSVLAGGSYNEQFF.

The rearrangement uses TRBV19 and TRBJ1-2, with TRBD1 matching over 9 bases. This CDR3 has 13 amino acids. CDR1 LNHDA and CDR2 SQIVND come from the germline V gene (reference sequence). The V gene end was trimmed by 4 bases and the J gene end by 8 bases; junction bases not matched to a gene: 5. DNA for the CDR3: TGTGCCAGTAGTAGCCCCGGACAGGGGGGCTACACCTTC. Translation gives CASSSPGQGGYTF.

The chain combines TRBV6-2 or TRBV6-3 with TRBJ1-2; 8 bases fit TRBD1. Trimming removed 5 bases from V and 4 bases from J; junction bases left unmatched: 9. From germline, CDR1 is MNHEY and CDR2 SVGEGT. The CDR3 covers 15 residues. CDR3 sequence reads: CASSVGQGHVYGYTF. The DNA for the CDR3 is TGTGCCAGCAGTGTAGGACAGGGCCACGTCTATGGCTACACCTTC.

This clone was recorded only once. This chain links TRBV4-2 with TRBJ2-6, with a possible D match to TRBD2 (6 bases). The CDR3 consists of 17 residues. Deletions cut 4 bases from V and 3 bases from J, with 16 bases between. Per germline, CDR1 LGHNA and CDR2 YNFKEQ. The CDR3 here is CASSLLGPGGGANVLTF. CDR3 in DNA: TGTGCCAGCAGCCTTCTAGGACCCGGGGGTGGGGCCAACGTCCTGACTTTC.

CDR3 sequence reads: CAISESPEAYGYTF. In DNA form, the CDR3 reads TGTGCCATCAGTGAATCACCCGAGGCGTATGGCTACACCTTC. V gene TRBV10-3 combines with J gene TRBJ1-2; unclear D gene. The CDR3 length is 14 residues. Germline loops: CDR1 ENHRY, CDR2 SYGVKD. Trimming removed 3 bases from V and 5 bases from J, with 13 bases in between.

This chain connects TRBV5-6 to TRBJ1-1; D is unclear. The CDR3 is 15 residues long. Trimming shortened V by 4 bases and J by 7 bases, and 20 bases separated the two germline ends. In germline, CDR1 is SGHDT, CDR2 YYEEEE. The CDR3 region is CASSEPGFHVGEAFF. The CDR3, as DNA: TGTGCCAGCAGCGAACCCGGGTTCCACGTGGGTGAAGCTTTCTTT.

A few counts support this clone. The chain carries TRBV4-1 and TRBJ1-4; the D is unclear. V was cut by 2 bases and J by 7 bases, with 11 bases left in between. CDR1 is MGHRA and CDR2 is YSYEKL in the germline V gene. The CDR3 has 14 amino acids. CDR3 amino acids: CASSQPQIREKLFF. Here the CDR3 DNA reads TGCGCCAGCAGCCAACCCCAGATCCGTGAAAAACTGTTTTTT.

The V call is TRBV24-1, the J call TRBJ1-1; D is undetermined. CDR3 length: 12 residues. Per germline, CDR1 KGHDR and CDR2 SFDVKD. V gave up 7 bases and J gave up 4 bases, with 9 bases separating them. The CDR3 loop is CATRAGGTEAFF. The CDR3 DNA reads as TGTGCCACCAGGGCGGGAGGCACTGAAGCTTTCTTT.

The J gene is TRBJ2-5, the V gene TRBV3-1 (or the pseudogene TRBV3-2), with a tentative D call TRBD1 (6 bases). This CDR3 region has 16 residues. Trimming removed 2 bases from V and 2 bases from J, with 15 bases in between. Looked up from germline, CDR1 is LGHDT and CDR2 is YNNKEL (reference sequence). The CDR3 region has the DNA TGTGCCAGCAGCCAACCCCGGACAGATAGACAAGAGACCCAGTACTTC. Its translation: CASSQPRTDRQETQYF.

The CDR3 is CASSSLGVSQSYEQYF. In DNA, the CDR3 is TGTGCCAGCAGCTCCCTCGGGGTATCCCAATCCTACGAGCAGTACTTC. The chain carries TRBV5-6 and TRBJ2-7, with D possibly TRBD2 on 5 matching bases. The germline V gene encodes CDR1 SGHDT and CDR2 YYEEEE. This CDR3 has 16 residues. V was trimmed by 3 bases and J by 1 base, leaving 17 bases between them.

V gene TRBV27 combines with J gene TRBJ1-3; 11 bases agree with TRBD1. Looked up from germline, CDR1 is MNHEY and CDR2 is SMNVEV (reference sequence). This CDR3 spans 20 amino acids. Trimming cost V 5 bases and J 4 bases; bases outside gene matches: 19. The CDR3 sequence: CASSATTPGQGDLRGNTIYF. DNA of the CDR3: TGTGCCAGCAGTGCAACTACTCCGGGACAGGGGGATTTGCGGGGAAACACCATATATTTT.

The V gene is TRBV20-1, the J gene TRBJ1-4, with TRBD1 as a possible D gene (6 bases). Trimming shortened V by 3 bases and J by 0 bases, and 8 bases separated the two germline ends. Germline CDR1 is DFQATT and CDR2 is SNEGSKA (reference sequence). The CDR3 has 14 amino acids. The DNA for the CDR3 is TGCAGTGCTAGTAGGGGGACAACTAATGAAAAACTGTTTTTT. It is translated as CSASRGTTNEKLFF.

The V gene is TRBV10-3, the J gene TRBJ1-1; D is undetermined. Germline V lookup: CDR1 ENHRY, CDR2 SYGVKD. CDR3 length: 11 residues. Trimming left V 4 bases short and J 6 bases short, with 6 bases between. The CDR3 nucleotides are TGTGCCATCAGTGCAGCGTCTGAAGCTTTCTTT. It codes for CAISAASEAFF.

This clone was found once. V is TRBV30 and J is TRBJ1-1; D is unclear. Germline-derived CDR1 and CDR2 are GTSNPN and SVGIG (reference sequence). Trimming left V 0 bases short and J 3 bases short, with 8 bases between. The CDR3 loop spans 13 amino acids. This chain's CDR3 is CAWSVMRYTEAFF. The CDR3 coding sequence is TGTGCCTGGAGTGTAATGAGGTACACTGAAGCTTTCTTT.

Only one count was recorded for this clone. The same CDR3 arises from other DNA sequences in this sample as well. The CDR3, as DNA: TGTGCCAGCAGTGAAGGCGGACAAGAGACCCAGTACTTC. As protein: CASSEGGQETQYF. V usage is TRBV2 and J usage is TRBJ2-5; D gene uncertain. Germline CDR1 and CDR2: SNHLY and FYNNEI. V lost 1 base to trimming and J lost 2 bases, with 5 bases between them. The CDR3 has 13 residues. Combining the CDR3 with reference TRBV2 and TRBJ2-5 gives the whole variable domain EPEVTQTPSHQVTQMGQEVILRCVPISNHLYFYWYRQILGQKVEFLVSFYNNEISEKSEIFDDQFSVERPDGSNFTLKIRSTKLEDSAMYFCASSEGGQETQYFGPGTRLLVL.

The V and J genes are TRBV4-3 and TRBJ1-2; a possible D gene is TRBD1 (5 bases). The V gene's germline CDR1 is LGHNA and CDR2 YSLEER. Trimming took 7 bases from V and 1 from J, leaving 16 bases between them. The CDR3 loop spans 15 amino acids. The CDR3 coding sequence is TGCGCCAGCATCGGAGAGAGACAGTTTAACTATGGCTACACCTTC. Its translation: CASIGERQFNYGYTF.

The gene calls are TRBV5-6 and TRBJ2-6; a weak D match, TRBD2 (5 bases). Germline V gene lookup returns CDR1 SGHDT and CDR2 YYEEEE. The V end lost 1 base, the J end lost 4 bases, and 9 bases lay between the germline ends. The CDR3 runs to 15 residues. The CDR3 DNA reads TGTGCCAGCAGCTTGCTGCGGGCAGGGGCCAACGTCCTGACTTTC. As protein: CASSLLRAGANVLTF.

The chain combines TRBV19 with TRBJ2-3; D is perhaps TRBD1 (6 bases). V was cut by 5 bases and J by 7 bases, with 22 bases left in between. Germline CDR1 and CDR2: LNHDA and SQIVND (reference sequence). The CDR3 has 16 amino acids. The CDR3 region is CASSPRDTDPGHTQYF. As DNA, the CDR3 is TGTGCCAGTAGTCCCCGGGACACCGATCCTGGGCATACGCAGTATTTT. Full variable domain (remainder filled in from reference TRBV19 and TRBJ2-3): DGGITQSPKYLFRKEGQNVTLSCEQNLNHDAMYWYRQDPGQGLRLIYYSQIVNDFQKGDIAEGYSVSREKKESFPLTVTSAQKNPTAFYLCASSPRDTDPGHTQYFGPGTRLTVL.

The chain couples TRBV28 to TRBJ2-3; 7 positions match TRBD2. The CDR3 covers 16 residues. CDR1 and CDR2 (germline): MDHEN, SYDVKM. V was pared by 10 bases and J by 1 base, with 14 bases of the junction left unmatched. Here the CDR3 reads CATGSGNAGGTDTQYF. The CDR3 DNA reads TGTGCCACCGGGTCGGGTAACGCGGGAGGCACAGATACGCAGTATTTT.

The chain employs TRBV7-2 and TRBJ1-3, with 8 positions matching TRBD1. The V segment lost 1 base and the J segment 7 bases; nucleotides outside the gene matches: 0. The V gene's germline CDR1 is SGHTA and CDR2 FQGNSA. The CDR3 spans 13 residues. The CDR3 reads CASSLGQGNTIYF. CDR3 bases: TGTGCCAGCAGCTTAGGACAGGGGAACACCATATATTTT.

The rearrangement uses TRBV15 and TRBJ2-1, with D possibly matching TRBD1 (5 bases). Germline V gene data show CDR1 as LNHNV and CDR2 as YYDKDF (reference sequence). The CDR3 runs 13 residues. The V end was cut by 0 bases, the J end by 7 bases, with 7 bases between. This chain's CDR3 is CATSREGRNEQFF. In nucleotides, the CDR3 is TGTGCCACCAGCAGAGAGGGGCGTAATGAGCAGTTCTTC.

CDR3 in DNA: TGTGCCAGCAGTTACTTCTCTAGGGGGAGAGGCGGACTAGCGGAGTACTACGAGCAGTACTTC. It specifies CASSYFSRGRGGLAEYYEQYF. The V and J genes are TRBV6-2 or TRBV6-3 and TRBJ2-7, with 10 bases matching TRBD2. This CDR3 comprises 21 residues. Germline CDR1 is MNHEY and CDR2 is SVGEGT. Losses at the gene ends were 1 base for V and 3 bases for J; bases not matched to a gene: 21.

V usage is TRBV9 and J usage is TRBJ2-1, with 13 bases aligning to TRBD2. The CDR3 length is 16 residues. Per the germline V gene, CDR1 is SGDLS and CDR2 is YYNGEE. J was trimmed by 7 bases and V by 3 bases; bases with no gene match: 7. CDR3 in DNA: TGTGCCAGCAGCGCAGCGGGACTAGCGGGACTAAATGAGCAGTTCTTC. Amino acids: CASSAAGLAGLNEQFF.

The chain combines TRBV7-2 with TRBJ2-3, with TRBD2 matching over 7 bases. The CDR3 length is 16 residues. Germline V gene sequence: CDR1 SGHTA, CDR2 FQGNSA. The V and J ends lost 5 bases and 1 base, in that order; junction bases with no gene match: 9. DNA of the CDR3: TGTGCCAGCAGCATGCTCCTCGCGGGGGGCACAGATACGCAGTATTTT. This gives the protein CASSMLLAGGTDTQYF.

The chain carries TRBV5-6 and TRBJ2-3; 7 positions match TRBD2. CDR3 size: 16 residues. V dropped 0 bases and J dropped 0; count of bases not matched to a gene: 4. Germline loops: CDR1 SGHDT, CDR2 YYEEEE. CDR3 sequence: CASSLDSGSSTDTQYF. CDR3 sequence (DNA): TGTGCCAGCAGCTTGGATAGCGGGTCTAGCACAGATACGCAGTATTTT. Combining the CDR3 with reference TRBV5-6 and TRBJ2-3 gives the whole variable domain DAGVTQSPTHLIKTRGQQVTLRCSPKSGHDTVSWYQQALGQGPQFIFQYYEEEERQRGNFPDRFSGHQFPNYSSELNVNALLLGDSALYLCASSLDSGSSTDTQYFGPGTRLTVL.

V usage is TRBV10-2 and J usage is TRBJ2-5, with D maybe TRBD2 (6 bases). CDR1 and CDR2 (germline): WSHSY, SAAADI. The CDR3 has 14 amino acids. Trimming removed 8 bases from V and 4 bases from J, with 17 bases in between. The CDR3 DNA sequence: TGCGCCAGCCGACCGGGACTCGATCGAGAGACCCAGTACTTC. It yields the protein CASRPGLDRETQYF.

V usage is TRBV2 and J usage is TRBJ2-7; a possible D gene is TRBD2 (5 bases). CDR1 is SNHLY, CDR2 FYNNEI, per germline. The CDR3 totals 12 residues. Trimming took 7 bases from V and 6 from J, leaving 13 bases between them. This CDR3 reads CASTKTEVEQYF. For the CDR3, the DNA is TGTGCCAGCACCAAAACGGAGGTCGAGCAGTACTTC.

The chain employs TRBV29-1 and TRBJ1-1; D not certain. This CDR3 has 8 amino acids. Deletions cut 3 bases from V and 9 bases from J, with 2 bases between. Germline V gene sequence: CDR1 SQVTM, CDR2 ANQGSEA. The CDR3 nucleotides read TGCAGCGTTGACAAAGCTTTCTTT. Encoded protein: CSVDKAFF. The full variable domain, with the rest looked up from reference TRBV29-1 and TRBJ1-1, is SAVISQKPSRDICQRGTSLTIQCQVDSQVTMMFWYRQQPGQSLTLIATANQGSEATYESGFVIDKFPISRPNLTFSTLTVSNMSPEDSSIYLCSVDKAFFGQGTRLTVV.

V usage is TRBV3-1 (or the pseudogene TRBV3-2) and J usage is TRBJ1-2; D might be TRBD1 (5 bases). The V end was cut by 0 bases, the J end by 8 bases, with 19 bases between. Germline values: CDR1 LGHDT, CDR2 YNNKEL (reference sequence). The CDR3 is 16 amino acids. As DNA, the CDR3 is TGTGCCAGCAGCCAAGATTTAGGGGCCACGGCAGGCGGCTACACCTTC. It yields the protein CASSQDLGATAGGYTF.